The sequence of this TCR beta chain was determined in a study of OX40 agonist ivuxolimab in advanced cancers. TCRdb keeps only in-frame clones here, not all; method: immunoSEQ multiplex PCR. This repertoire shows about 77,000 clones, 89% found once; its top ten account for approximately 2.3%. CDR3 length equals 13 residues. The germline CDR1 and CDR2 sequences are LNHDA and SQIVND (reference sequence). J lost 2 bases, V lost 5 bases, and 2 bases had no gene match. The receptor comes from an adult with an advanced solid tumor such as melanoma, head and neck, liver or kidney cancer. The starting material was CD4+ or CD8+ T cells sorted from blood, obtained in a trial of the OX40 agonist ivuxolimab. The chain couples TRBV19 to TRBJ1-2; 7 positions match TRBD1. CDR3 nucleotides: TGTGCCAGTAGTGTACAGGGGAACTATGGCTACACCTTC. Translating gives CASSVQGNYGYTF.